This T cell receptor beta chain was documented in a study of blood T cell repertoires in COVID-19. Using immunoSEQ multiplex PCR, the repertoire was profiled, and TCRdb retains in-frame clones only, with some absent. The sample contains about 160,000 clones, 82% of which appear only once. CDR1 LGHDT and CDR2 YNNKEL come from the germline V gene (reference sequence). V dropped 3 bases and J dropped 4 bases, with 12 bases sitting between them. The CDR3 spans 14 residues. The chain uses TRBV3-1 (or the pseudogene TRBV3-2) and TRBJ1-2, with TRBD1 as a possible D gene (6 bases). The source of this sequence is a woman in her forties with COVID-19, enrolled during active disease. Sequencing was done on a sample of peripheral blood. CDR3 in DNA: TGTGCCAGCAGCCAGTGGCAGGGGAGCTATGGCTACACCTTC. It codes for CASSQWQGSYGYTF.